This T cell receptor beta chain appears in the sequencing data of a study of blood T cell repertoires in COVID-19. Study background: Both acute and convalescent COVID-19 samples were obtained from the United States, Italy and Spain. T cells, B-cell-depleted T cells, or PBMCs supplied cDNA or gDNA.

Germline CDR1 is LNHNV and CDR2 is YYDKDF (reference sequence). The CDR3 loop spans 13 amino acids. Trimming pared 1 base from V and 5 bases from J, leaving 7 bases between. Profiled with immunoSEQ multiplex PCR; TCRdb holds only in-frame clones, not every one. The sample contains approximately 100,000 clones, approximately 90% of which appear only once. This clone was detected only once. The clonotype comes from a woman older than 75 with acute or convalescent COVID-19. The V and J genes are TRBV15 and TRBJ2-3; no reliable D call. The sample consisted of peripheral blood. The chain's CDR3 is CATSRAPGDTQYF. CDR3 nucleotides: TGTGCCACCAGCAGAGCTCCGGGAGATACGCAGTATTTT. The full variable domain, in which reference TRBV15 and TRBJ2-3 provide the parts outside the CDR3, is DAMVIQNPRYQVTQFGKPVTLSCSQTLNHNVMYWYQQKSSQAPKLLFHYYDKDFNNEADTPDNFQSRRPNTSFCFLDIRSPGLGDTAMYLCATSRAPGDTQYFGPGTRLTVL.